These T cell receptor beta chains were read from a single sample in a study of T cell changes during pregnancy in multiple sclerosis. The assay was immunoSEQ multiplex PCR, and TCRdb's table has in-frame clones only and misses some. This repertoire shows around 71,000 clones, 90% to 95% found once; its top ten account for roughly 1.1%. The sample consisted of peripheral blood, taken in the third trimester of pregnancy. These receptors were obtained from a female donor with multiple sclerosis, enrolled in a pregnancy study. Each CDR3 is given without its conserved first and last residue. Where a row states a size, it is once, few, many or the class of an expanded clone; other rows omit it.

cdr3_aa: ASSLGLNEQY; clone_size: NA; v_call: TRBV5-4
cdr3_aa: ASSSKPHLSGNTIY; clone_size: NA; v_call: TRBV13
cdr3_aa: ASSPPPSGRSDTQY; clone_size: NA; v_call: TRBV18
cdr3_aa: ASSKALAGTDPYEQY; clone_size: once; v_call: TRBV21-1
cdr3_aa: ASSESGTSGSYEQY; clone_size: NA; v_call: TRBV10-2
cdr3_aa: AWSGQGSGETQY; clone_size: NA; v_call: TRBV30
cdr3_aa: ASGQGIQETQY; clone_size: NA; v_call: TRBV30
cdr3_aa: ASSLARQTLSGNTIY; clone_size: NA; v_call: TRBV11-2
cdr3_aa: ASRLTSGQETQY; clone_size: NA; v_call: TRBV7-2
cdr3_aa: ASSYGGAPYEQY; clone_size: once; v_call: TRBV6-5
cdr3_aa: ASSPISTDTQY; clone_size: NA; v_call: TRBV13
cdr3_aa: ASSLSGTGNGYT; clone_size: once; v_call: TRBV27
cdr3_aa: ASSYGGKSYEQY; clone_size: NA; v_call: TRBV6-5
cdr3_aa: ASSEGTGSGELF; clone_size: many; v_call: TRBV10-1
cdr3_aa: ASSHWEGYYEQY; clone_size: NA; v_call: TRBV4-2
cdr3_aa: ASELSGRGYT; clone_size: few; v_call: TRBV12-5
cdr3_aa: ASSAPSGRAAGELF; clone_size: NA; v_call: TRBV10-1
cdr3_aa: ASSFQGLETQY; clone_size: NA; v_call: TRBV5-1
cdr3_aa: ASSQRVQGNDEQY; clone_size: few; v_call: TRBV4-3
cdr3_aa: ASGELAGVSEQY; clone_size: NA; v_call: TRBV27
cdr3_aa: ASSQGRLEQY; clone_size: NA; v_call: TRBV5-6
cdr3_aa: ASSLLSLAGRYTGELF; clone_size: NA; v_call: TRBV5-1
cdr3_aa: AWSVLGQGNYEQY; clone_size: NA; v_call: TRBV30
cdr3_aa: ASSPYGGNEQF; clone_size: NA; v_call: TRBV6-5
cdr3_aa: ASFAGVGTGELF; clone_size: NA; v_call: TRBV2
cdr3_aa: ASARTGIQTDTQY; clone_size: NA; v_call: TRBV25-1
cdr3_aa: ASSQVASLNYGYT; clone_size: NA; v_call: TRBV4-3
cdr3_aa: ASSLDSGAVGGYT; clone_size: NA; v_call: TRBV5-1
cdr3_aa: ASSPGYGQGHEQY; clone_size: NA; v_call: TRBV9
cdr3_aa: SVGGSVSANTGELF; clone_size: NA; v_call: TRBV29-1
cdr3_aa: ASSNRVTETQY; clone_size: NA; v_call: TRBV6-1
cdr3_aa: ASSLVDSQTGELF; clone_size: NA; v_call: TRBV5-1
cdr3_aa: ASSLDGTNHVDEQF; clone_size: NA; v_call: TRBV7-2
cdr3_aa: ASSAGTGFYGYT; clone_size: NA; v_call: TRBV27
cdr3_aa: ASSIRGGNYGYT; clone_size: NA; v_call: TRBV11-2
cdr3_aa: AWSVLVSGNTIY; clone_size: NA; v_call: TRBV30
cdr3_aa: ASSPDNRGETQY; clone_size: NA; v_call: TRBV18
cdr3_aa: ASSIVRGHPNTEAF; clone_size: once; v_call: TRBV19
cdr3_aa: ASSVGPSEYTYEQY; clone_size: NA; v_call: TRBV2
cdr3_aa: ASSLVGHFQETQY; clone_size: NA; v_call: TRBV7-2